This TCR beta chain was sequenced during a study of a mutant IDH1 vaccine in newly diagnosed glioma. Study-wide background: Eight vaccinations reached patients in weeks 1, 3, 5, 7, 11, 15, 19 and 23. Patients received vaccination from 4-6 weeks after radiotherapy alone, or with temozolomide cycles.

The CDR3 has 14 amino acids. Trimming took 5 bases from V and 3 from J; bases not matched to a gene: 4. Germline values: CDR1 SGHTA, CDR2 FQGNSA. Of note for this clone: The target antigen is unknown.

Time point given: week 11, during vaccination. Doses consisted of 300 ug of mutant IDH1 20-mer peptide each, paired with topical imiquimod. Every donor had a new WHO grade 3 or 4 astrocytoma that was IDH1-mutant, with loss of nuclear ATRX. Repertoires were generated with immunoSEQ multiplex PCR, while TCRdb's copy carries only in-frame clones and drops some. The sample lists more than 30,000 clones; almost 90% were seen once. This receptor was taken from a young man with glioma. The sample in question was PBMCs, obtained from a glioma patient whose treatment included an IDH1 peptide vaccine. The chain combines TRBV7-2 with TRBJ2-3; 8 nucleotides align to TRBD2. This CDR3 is CASSGGGRTDTQYF. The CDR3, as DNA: TGTGCCAGCAGCGGCGGGGGGAGGACAGATACGCAGTATTTT.